The T cell receptor beta chain under discussion was sequenced for a study of cytomegalovirus exposure and HLA in healthy donors. The V and J ends lost 0 bases and 5 bases respectively, with 10 bases between them. Per the germline V gene, CDR1 is SGDLS and CDR2 is YYNGEE. The CDR3 sequence is 14 residues long. The study ran its PCR with 60 Vbeta and 13 Jbeta primers. Libraries were prepared by immunoSEQ multiplex PCR; TCRdb keeps only in-frame clonotypes and omits some of them. The repertoire holds some 51,000 clones, about 67% seen once, with less than 45% in the top ten. The V gene is TRBV9, the J gene TRBJ2-3; possibly TRBD1 for D (6 bases). The source is a man aged 40-50 years in good health and CMV-seropositive. Source material: PBMCs. The CDR3 DNA reads as TGTGCCAGCAGCGTAGCTCAACAGGGAGATACGCAGTATTTT. Residues: CASSVAQQGDTQYF.